These 19 T cell receptor beta chains were sequenced from one sample in a study of T cell responses to AZD1222 COVID-19 vaccine (dated by TCRdb to 2020 to 2023). In light of the paper, this sample's time point label describes: baseline before first vaccination. Receptors were amplified or captured by the immunoSEQ multiplex PCR assay. The clones in this table, taken by TCRdb from immuneACCESS, are in-frame only. Not every clone is retained; where verified, under half of the shortfall comes from an unresolved V gene, and the cause of the rest is unknown. The sample records 150,000 to 200,000 clones, roughly 93% of which are singletons. The ten largest clones add up to over 0.7% of the sample. The sample was peripheral blood, taken on day 0 of AZD1222 vaccination. All receptors come from an adult in good health.

The V call is TRBV7-8, the J call TRBJ1-4; 8 positions match TRBD1. Germline lookup yields CDR1 SGHVS and CDR2 FQNEAQ. V lost 3 bases, J lost 8 bases, and 5 bases stayed unmatched. The CDR3 loop spans 14 amino acids. The CDR3, as DNA: TGTGCCAGCAGCTTCAGGGGGCTTGGCGAAAAACTGTTTTTT. It encodes CASSFRGLGEKLFF.

Only one count was recorded for this clone. The chain couples TRBV30 to TRBJ2-6; D is uncertain. CDR1 and CDR2 from the germline V gene are GTSNPN and SVGIG (reference sequence). With 0 bases removed from V and 2 bases from J, the gap between germline ends came to 8 bases. This CDR3 has 15 amino acids. CDR3 sequence reads: CAWSVGIPGANVLTF. The DNA of the CDR3 is TGTGCCTGGAGTGTAGGCATTCCTGGGGCCAACGTCCTGACTTTC.

This chain connects TRBV7-2 to TRBJ1-2; D not resolved. CDR1 and CDR2 from the germline V gene are SGHTA and FQGNSA. Between the trimmed V and J ends, which lost 2 bases and 4 bases, there was a span of 8 bases. The CDR3 contains 13 residues. The CDR3 protein is CASSLNEVYGYTF. The CDR3 DNA reads as TGTGCCAGCAGCTTAAATGAGGTCTATGGCTACACCTTC.

The chain uses TRBV9 and TRBJ2-4; 7 bases agree with TRBD1. Looked up from germline, CDR1 is SGDLS and CDR2 is YYNGEE. With V trimmed by 7 bases and J by 8 bases, 6 bases remained unmatched. This CDR3 spans 12 amino acids. The CDR3 nucleotides read TGTGCCAGCCACAGGGGATGGGACATTCAGTACTTC. It specifies CASHRGWDIQYF.

The chain uses TRBV15 and TRBJ1-5; perhaps TRBD1 as D (5 bases). Trimming removed 2 bases from V and 1 base from J, with 9 bases in between. CDR3 length: 15 residues. Germline V gene lookup returns CDR1 LNHNV and CDR2 YYDKDF (reference sequence). CDR3 sequence: CATSRSRESNQPQHF. The CDR3 DNA is TGTGCCACCAGCAGATCCAGGGAAAGCAATCAGCCCCAGCATTTT.

In nucleotides, the CDR3 is TGTGCCAGTACTCGGGGGGGGACATTCGACTATGGCTACACCTTC. Protein product: CASTRGGTFDYGYTF. The rearrangement uses TRBV19 and TRBJ1-2, with D perhaps matching TRBD1 (6 bases). Germline CDR1 LNHDA, CDR2 SQIVND (reference sequence). Trimming removed 7 bases from V and 3 bases from J, with 18 bases in between. The CDR3 loop spans 15 amino acids.

The gene calls are TRBV6-5 and TRBJ2-7, with a possible D match to TRBD1 (6 bases). CDR3 length equals 15 residues. The V and J ends lost 6 bases and 4 bases respectively, with 19 bases between them. CDR1 and CDR2 from the germline V gene are MNHEY and SVGAGI. Here the CDR3 reads CASRVDRFIGYEQYF. DNA for the CDR3: TGTGCCAGCAGGGTCGACAGGTTCATCGGATACGAGCAGTACTTC.

This chain links TRBV19 with TRBJ2-1; D is ambiguous. The CDR3 is 15 residues long. V was trimmed by 6 bases and J by 0 bases, leaving 12 bases between them. CDR1 and CDR2 (germline): LNHDA, SQIVND (reference sequence). The CDR3 nucleotides are TGTGCCAGTAGCGGGCGCCTATACTCCTACAATGAGCAGTTCTTC. Protein sequence: CASSGRLYSYNEQFF.

The V gene is TRBV6-2 or TRBV6-3, the J gene TRBJ1-6; TRBD1 is a possible D gene (6 bases). Trimming removed 2 bases from V and 9 bases from J, with 20 bases in between. This CDR3 has 17 residues. Looked up from germline, CDR1 is MNHEY and CDR2 is SVGEGT. The CDR3 sequence is CASSYILGPRGGSPLHF. Written as DNA, the CDR3 is TGTGCCAGCAGTTACATCTTGGGGCCCAGGGGCGGTTCACCCCTCCACTTT.

This chain joins TRBV7-6 and TRBJ1-1; 9 bases are shared with TRBD1. Trimming removed 4 bases from V and 6 bases from J; junction bases left unmatched: 12. The V gene's germline CDR1 is SGHVS and CDR2 FNYEAQ. The CDR3 covers 16 residues. The CDR3 DNA reads TGTGCCAGCAGCTGGACTAGAACAGGGGGCATGGCTGAAGCTTTCTTT. The encoded protein is CASSWTRTGGMAEAFF.

V usage is TRBV6-5 and J usage is TRBJ1-5; no firm D call. CDR3 length equals 13 residues. Trimming shortened V by 0 bases and J by 7 bases, and 7 bases separated the two germline ends. Germline CDR1 reads MNHEY; CDR2 reads SVGAGI. This CDR3 is CASSYSSRQPQHF. Written as DNA, the CDR3 is TGTGCCAGCAGTTACTCGAGTCGCCAGCCCCAGCATTTT.

The rearrangement joins TRBV29-1 to TRBJ2-5, with 15 bases identical to TRBD2. The CDR3 totals 15 residues. CDR1 and CDR2 from the germline V gene are SQVTM and ANQGSEA. J lost 1 base, V lost 7 bases, and 4 bases had no gene match. The CDR3 bases are TGCAGCGCTCCGGGACTAGCGGGGGGCCAAGAGACCCAGTACTTC. Translated: CSAPGLAGGQETQYF.

The chain combines TRBV4-1 with TRBJ1-2; D gene unclear. CDR1 and CDR2 (germline): MGHRA, YSYEKL. V was pared by 1 base and J by 8 bases, with 17 bases between. The CDR3 totals 15 residues. CDR3 protein: CASSQVRYIGYGYTF. CDR3 in DNA: TGCGCCAGCAGCCAAGTAAGATATATAGGTTACGGCTACACCTTC.

The chain has TRBV6-5 and TRBJ1-1; 8 positions match TRBD1. Germline trimming cut 0 bases from V and 5 bases from J; bases unmatched to any gene: 8. This CDR3 has 16 residues. Germline V gene data show CDR1 as MNHEY and CDR2 as SVGAGI. CDR3 bases: TGTGCCAGCAGTTACTCAAGGACAGGGACCGGGACTGAAGCTTTCTTT. Translation gives CASSYSRTGTGTEAFF.

V and J are TRBV4-1 and TRBJ2-7; TRBD2 agrees at 9 bases. CDR1 is MGHRA, CDR2 YSYEKL, per germline. V trimming: 1 base; J trimming: 6 bases; junction bases outside the gene matches: 13. This CDR3 is 17 amino acids long. The CDR3, as DNA: TGCGCCAGCAGCCAAGTCGTACTAGCGGGCGGAGTTTGCGAGCAGTACTTC. Protein: CASSQVVLAGGVCEQYF.

The chain has TRBV5-6 and TRBJ2-3; possible D gene TRBD1, 5 bases. Trimming cost V 4 bases and J 10 bases, with 13 bases left between them. Germline lookup yields CDR1 SGHDT and CDR2 YYEEEE. The CDR3 runs to 12 residues. The CDR3 nucleotides are TGTGCCAGCAGCGACCAGGGAAGGGCGCAGTATTTT. Amino acids: CASSDQGRAQYF.

In this sample, this clone turned up a few times. The chain links TRBV11-3 to TRBJ1-6; 7 bases fit TRBD1. J was trimmed by 6 bases and V by 3 bases; bases with no gene match: 2. Looked up from germline, CDR1 is SGHNT and CDR2 is YENEEA. The CDR3 is 14 residues long. The CDR3 region has the DNA TGTGCCAGCAGCTTGGGACAGCCTAATTCACCCCTCCACTTT. The encoded protein is CASSLGQPNSPLHF. The whole variable domain, remainder taken from reference TRBV11-3 and TRBJ1-6, is EAGVVQSPRYKIIEKKQPVAFWCNPISGHNTLYWYLQNLGQGPELLIRYENEEAVDDSQLPKDRFSAERLKGVDSTLKIQPAELGDSAVYLCASSLGQPNSPLHFGNGTRLTVT.

The V gene is TRBV5-1, the J gene TRBJ2-5; D may be TRBD1 (5 bases). The CDR3 sequence is 13 residues long. Germline-derived CDR1 and CDR2 are SGHRS and YFSETQ. V gave up 2 bases and J gave up 5 bases, with 10 bases separating them. CDR3 DNA sequence: TGCGCCAGCAGCTTAGCACCAGGGGAGACCCAGTACTTC. It yields the protein CASSLAPGETQYF.

By share of the sample, this clone is large. V usage is TRBV6-4 and J usage is TRBJ2-3, with 14 bases identical to TRBD2. The V and J ends lost 4 bases and 6 bases, in that order; junction bases with no gene match: 3. This CDR3 spans 15 amino acids. Per germline, CDR1 MRHNA and CDR2 SNTAGT. The CDR3 coding sequence is TGTGCCAGCAGTGCGACTAGCGGGGGGGCGGATACGCAGTATTTT. Translated: CASSATSGGADTQYF.